This TCR beta chain comes out of a study of blood T cell repertoires in COVID-19. Study-level background: Some COVID-19 samples were acute and others convalescent; all came from the United States, Italy and Spain. PBMCs, B-cell-depleted T cells, or T cells were the source of the cDNA or gDNA that made up the material.

The assay was immunoSEQ multiplex PCR, and TCRdb's table has in-frame clones only and misses some. The sample lists around 70,000 clones; about 80% were seen once. This CDR3 comprises 15 residues. Germline lookup yields CDR1 SGHTA and CDR2 FQGNSA. V was cut by 5 bases and J by 2 bases, with 15 bases left in between. The chain uses TRBV7-2 and TRBJ2-5; a weak D match, TRBD2 (6 bases). The sample taken for sequencing was peripheral blood. The sequence came from a human donor in a cohort sampled during active COVID-19. In DNA, the CDR3 is TGTGCCAGCAGCCCCAAGGCGGGATTACAAGAGACCCAGTACTTC. This sequence encodes CASSPKAGLQETQYF.